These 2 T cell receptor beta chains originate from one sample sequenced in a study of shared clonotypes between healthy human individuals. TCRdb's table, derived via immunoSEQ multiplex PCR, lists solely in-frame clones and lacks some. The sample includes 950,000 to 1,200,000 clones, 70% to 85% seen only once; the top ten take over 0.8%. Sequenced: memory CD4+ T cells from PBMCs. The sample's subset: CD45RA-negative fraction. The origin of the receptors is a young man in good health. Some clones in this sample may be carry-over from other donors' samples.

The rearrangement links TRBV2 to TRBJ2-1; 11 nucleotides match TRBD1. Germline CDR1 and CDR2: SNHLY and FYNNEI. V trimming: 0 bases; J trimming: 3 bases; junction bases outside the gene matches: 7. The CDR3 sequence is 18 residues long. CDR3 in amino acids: CASSEARGQGDSYNEQFF. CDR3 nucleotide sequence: TGTGCCAGCAGTGAAGCGCGGGGACAGGGGGATAGCTACAATGAGCAGTTCTTC.

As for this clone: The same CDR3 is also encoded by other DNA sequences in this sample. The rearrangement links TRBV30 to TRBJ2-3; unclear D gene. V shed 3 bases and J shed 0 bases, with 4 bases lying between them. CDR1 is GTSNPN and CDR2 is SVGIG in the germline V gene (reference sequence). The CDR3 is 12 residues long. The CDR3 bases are TGTGCCTGGAGCGTTAGCACAGATACGCAGTATTTT. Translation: CAWSVSTDTQYF.